Given below is one T cell receptor (beta chain) in context. Germline V gives CDR1 SGHRS, CDR2 YFSETQ. The CDR3 loop spans 13 amino acids. V lost 7 bases, J lost 7 bases, and 15 bases lay in between. These data originate in a study of technical replicates of blood from a handful of donors. Sequencing used immunoSEQ multiplex PCR; TCRdb keeps in-frame clones, though not all of them. The repertoire holds around 68,000 clones, with 90% to 95% as singletons. The chain is built from TRBV5-1 and TRBJ2-1, with TRBD2 as a possible D gene (6 bases). Sequenced sample: T cells isolated from PBMCs. This TCR was recovered from a human donor in good health. Some clones in this sample may be carry-over from other donors' samples. The CDR3 DNA follows: TGCGCCAGCTCTCTCACTAGCTCTAATGAGCAGTTCTTC. Translated: CASSLTSSNEQFF.